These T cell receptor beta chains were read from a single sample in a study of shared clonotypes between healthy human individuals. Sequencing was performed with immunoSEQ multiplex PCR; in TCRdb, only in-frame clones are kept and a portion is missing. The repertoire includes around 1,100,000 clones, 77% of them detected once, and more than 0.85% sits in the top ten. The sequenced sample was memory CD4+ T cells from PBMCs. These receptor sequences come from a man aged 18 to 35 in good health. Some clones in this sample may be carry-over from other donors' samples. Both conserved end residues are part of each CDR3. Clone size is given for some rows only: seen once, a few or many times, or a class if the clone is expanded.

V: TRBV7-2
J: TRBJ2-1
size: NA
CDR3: CASSFTGEQFF

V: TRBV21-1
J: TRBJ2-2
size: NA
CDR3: CASSSSRTANTGELFF

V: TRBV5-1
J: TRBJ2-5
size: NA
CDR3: CASSLLAGVETQYF

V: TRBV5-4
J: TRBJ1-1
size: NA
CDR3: CASSRQGGWTEAFF

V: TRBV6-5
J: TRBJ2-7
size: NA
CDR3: CASRSGSWEQYF

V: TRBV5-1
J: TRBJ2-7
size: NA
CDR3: CASSLASGNEQYF

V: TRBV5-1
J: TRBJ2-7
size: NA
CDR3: CASSLAGSPYEQYF

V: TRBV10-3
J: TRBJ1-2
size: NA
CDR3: CAISESGRDGYTF

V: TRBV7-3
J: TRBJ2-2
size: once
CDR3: CASSYTGLAGTNTGELFF

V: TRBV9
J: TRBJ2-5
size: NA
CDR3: CASSVGGGTETQYF

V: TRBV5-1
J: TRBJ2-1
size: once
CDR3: CASSLVGTSRVNEQFF

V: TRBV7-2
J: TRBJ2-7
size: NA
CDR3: CASSRKTSGGSSYEQYF

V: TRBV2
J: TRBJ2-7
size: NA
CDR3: CASSRAYEQYF

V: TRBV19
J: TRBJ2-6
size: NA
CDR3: CASSLTSGALSGANVLTF

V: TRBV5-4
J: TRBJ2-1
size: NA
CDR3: CASSSRVAGYNEQFF

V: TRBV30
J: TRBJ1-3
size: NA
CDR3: CAWSVSNGNTIYF

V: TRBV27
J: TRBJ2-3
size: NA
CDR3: CASSGIGGGRTDTQYF

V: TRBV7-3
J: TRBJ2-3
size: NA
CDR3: CASSLSGAPDTQYF

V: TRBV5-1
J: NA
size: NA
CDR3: CASSLEGTSGYYEQYF

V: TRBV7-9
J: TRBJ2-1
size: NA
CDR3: CASSYSGSNNEQFF

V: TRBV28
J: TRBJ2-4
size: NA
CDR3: CASRDRGAKNIQYF

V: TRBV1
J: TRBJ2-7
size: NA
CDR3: CTSSQDRASGRADHEQYF

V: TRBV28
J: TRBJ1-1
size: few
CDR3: CASSLGGQGGEAFF

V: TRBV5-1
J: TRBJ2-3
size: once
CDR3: CASGNVGPGADTQYF